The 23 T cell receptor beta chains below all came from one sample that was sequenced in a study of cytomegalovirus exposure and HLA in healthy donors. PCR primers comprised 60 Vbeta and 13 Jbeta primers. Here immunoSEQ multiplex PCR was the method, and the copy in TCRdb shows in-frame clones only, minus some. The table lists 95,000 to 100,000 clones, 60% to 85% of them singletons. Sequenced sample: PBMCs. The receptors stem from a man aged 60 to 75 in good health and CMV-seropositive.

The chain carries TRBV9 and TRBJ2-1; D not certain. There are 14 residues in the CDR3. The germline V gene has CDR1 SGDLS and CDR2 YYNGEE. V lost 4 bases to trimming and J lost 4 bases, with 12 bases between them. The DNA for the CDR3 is TGTGCCAGCAGCCCTTTAACAGATTACAATGAGCAGTTCTTC. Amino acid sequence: CASSPLTDYNEQFF.

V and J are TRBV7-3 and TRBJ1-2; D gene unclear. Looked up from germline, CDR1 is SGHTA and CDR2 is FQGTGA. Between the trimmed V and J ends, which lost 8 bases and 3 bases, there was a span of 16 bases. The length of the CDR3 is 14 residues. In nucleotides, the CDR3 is TGTGCCAGCGCCCGGGAAGGAGATTACTATGGCTACACCTTC. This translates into CASAREGDYYGYTF.

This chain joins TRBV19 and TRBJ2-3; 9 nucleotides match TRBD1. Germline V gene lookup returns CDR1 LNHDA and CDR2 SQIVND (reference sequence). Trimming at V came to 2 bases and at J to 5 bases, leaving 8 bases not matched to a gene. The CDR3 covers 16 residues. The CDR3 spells CASSIISTGGLDTQYF. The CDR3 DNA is TGTGCCAGTAGTATAATCTCGACAGGGGGGCTAGATACGCAGTATTTT.

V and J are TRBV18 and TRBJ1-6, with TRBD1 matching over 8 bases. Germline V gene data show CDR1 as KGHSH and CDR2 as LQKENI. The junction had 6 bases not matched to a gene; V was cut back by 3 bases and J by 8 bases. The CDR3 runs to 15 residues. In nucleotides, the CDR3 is TGTGCCAGCTCACCGGACAGGGTGTATGATTCACCCCTCCACTTT. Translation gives CASSPDRVYDSPLHF. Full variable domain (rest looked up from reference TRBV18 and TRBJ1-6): NAGVMQNPRHLVRRRGQEARLRCSPMKGHSHVYWYRQLPEEGLKFMVYLQKENIIDESGMPKERFSAEFPKEGPSILRIQQVVRGDSAAYFCASSPDRVYDSPLHFGNGTRLTVT.

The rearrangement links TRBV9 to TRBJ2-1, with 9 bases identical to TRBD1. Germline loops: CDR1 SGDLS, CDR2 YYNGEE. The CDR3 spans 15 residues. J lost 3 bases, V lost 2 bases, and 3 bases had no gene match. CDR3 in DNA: TGTGCCAGCAGCGTTGGGACAGGGATCTACAATGAGCAGTTCTTC. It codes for CASSVGTGIYNEQFF.

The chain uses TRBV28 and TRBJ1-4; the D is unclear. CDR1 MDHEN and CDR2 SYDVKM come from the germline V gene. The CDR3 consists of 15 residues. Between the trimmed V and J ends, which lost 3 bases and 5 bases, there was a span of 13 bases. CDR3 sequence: CASSLRARTNEKLFF. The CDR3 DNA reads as TGTGCCAGCAGTTTGCGGGCACGGACGAATGAAAAACTGTTTTTT. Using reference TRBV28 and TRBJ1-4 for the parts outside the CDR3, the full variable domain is DVKVTQSSRYLVKRTGEKVFLECVQDMDHENMFWYRQDPGLGLRLIYFSYDVKMKEKGDIPEGYSVSREKKERFSLILESASTNQTSMYLCASSLRARTNEKLFFGSGTQLSVL.

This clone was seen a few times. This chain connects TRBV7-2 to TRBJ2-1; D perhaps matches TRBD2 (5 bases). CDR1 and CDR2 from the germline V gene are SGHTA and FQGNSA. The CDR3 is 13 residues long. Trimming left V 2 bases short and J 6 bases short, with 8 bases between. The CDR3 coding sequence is TGTGCCAGCAGCTTAAATCGGGGCAATGAGCAGTTCTTC. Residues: CASSLNRGNEQFF. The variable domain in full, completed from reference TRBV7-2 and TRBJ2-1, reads GAGVSQSPSNKVTEKGKDVELRCDPISGHTALYWYRQSLGQGLEFLIYFQGNSAPDKSGLPSDRFSAERTGGSVSTLTIQRTQQEDSAVYLCASSLNRGNEQFFGPGTRLTVL.

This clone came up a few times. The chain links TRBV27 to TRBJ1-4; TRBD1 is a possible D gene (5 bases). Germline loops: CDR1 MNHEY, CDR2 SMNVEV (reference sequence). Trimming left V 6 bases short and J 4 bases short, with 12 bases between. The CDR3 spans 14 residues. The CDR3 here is CASRRGSSNEKLFF. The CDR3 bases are TGTGCCAGCAGAAGGGGCTCTAGTAATGAAAAACTGTTTTTT.

The CDR3 nucleotides read TGTGCCAGCAGCTTAGGAGCCGCTCAGCGCTCCTACGAGCAGTACTTC. It yields the protein CASSLGAAQRSYEQYF. The rearrangement uses TRBV7-9 and TRBJ2-7; D remains unclear. The V gene's germline CDR1 is SEHNR and CDR2 FQNEAQ (reference sequence). CDR3 size: 16 residues. The V end was cut by 1 base, the J end by 0 bases, with 13 bases between.

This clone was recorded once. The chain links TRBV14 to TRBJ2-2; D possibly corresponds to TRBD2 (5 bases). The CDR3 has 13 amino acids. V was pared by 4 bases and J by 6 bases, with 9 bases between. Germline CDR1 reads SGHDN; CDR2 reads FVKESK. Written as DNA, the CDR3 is TGTGCCAGCAGCCTAGCGTGGCCCGGGGAGCTGTTTTTT. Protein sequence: CASSLAWPGELFF.

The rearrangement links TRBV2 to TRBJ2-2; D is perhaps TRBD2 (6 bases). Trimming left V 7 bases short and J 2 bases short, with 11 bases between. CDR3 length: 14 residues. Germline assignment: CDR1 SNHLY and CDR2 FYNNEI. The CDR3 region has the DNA TGTGCCAGCACAGGAGGGACTAACACCGGGGAGCTGTTTTTT. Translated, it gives CASTGGTNTGELFF. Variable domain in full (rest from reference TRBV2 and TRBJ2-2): EPEVTQTPSHQVTQMGQEVILRCVPISNHLYFYWYRQILGQKVEFLVSFYNNEISEKSEIFDDQFSVERPDGSNFTLKIRSTKLEDSAMYFCASTGGTNTGELFFGEGSRLTVL.

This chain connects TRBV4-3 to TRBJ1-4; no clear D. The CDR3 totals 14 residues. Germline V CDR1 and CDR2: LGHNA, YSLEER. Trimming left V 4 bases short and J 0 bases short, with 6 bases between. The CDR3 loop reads CASSLRATNEKLFF. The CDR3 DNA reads TGCGCCAGCAGCCTGAGGGCAACTAATGAAAAACTGTTTTTT.

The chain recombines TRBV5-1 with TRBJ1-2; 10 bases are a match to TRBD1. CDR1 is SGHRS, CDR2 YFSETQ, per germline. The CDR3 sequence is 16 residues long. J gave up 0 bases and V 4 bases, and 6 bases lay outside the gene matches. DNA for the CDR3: TGCGCCAGCAGCATGGACAGGGGGAGATCTAACTATGGCTACACCTTC. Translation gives CASSMDRGRSNYGYTF. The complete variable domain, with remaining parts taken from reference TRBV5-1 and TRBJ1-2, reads KAGVTQTPRYLIKTRGQQVTLSCSPISGHRSVSWYQQTPGQGLQFLFEYFSETQRNKGNFPGRFSGRQFSNSRSEMNVSTLELGDSALYLCASSMDRGRSNYGYTFGSGTRLTVV.

Here the CDR3 DNA reads TGTGCCAGTTTACGGACTAGCGGGGCCACAGATACGCAGTATTTT. Translated: CASLRTSGATDTQYF. The chain joins TRBV27 to TRBJ2-3, with 12 bases aligning to TRBD2. Germline V gene lookup returns CDR1 MNHEY and CDR2 SMNVEV (reference sequence). The CDR3 is 15 residues long. Unmatched junction bases numbered 6, after V lost 9 bases and J lost 2 bases.

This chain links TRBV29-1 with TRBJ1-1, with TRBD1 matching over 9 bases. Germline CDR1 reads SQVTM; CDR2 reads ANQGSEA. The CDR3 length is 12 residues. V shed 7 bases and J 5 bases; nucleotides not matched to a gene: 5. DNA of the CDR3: TGCAGCGGAGGGGACAGGGTTACTGAAGCTTTCTTT. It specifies CSGGDRVTEAFF.

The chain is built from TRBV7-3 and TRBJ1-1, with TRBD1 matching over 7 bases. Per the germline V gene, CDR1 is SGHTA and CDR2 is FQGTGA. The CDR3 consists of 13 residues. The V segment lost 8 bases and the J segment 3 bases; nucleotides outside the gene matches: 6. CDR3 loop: CASRRDRDTEAFF. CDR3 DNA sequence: TGTGCCAGCCGACGGGACAGAGACACTGAAGCTTTCTTT.

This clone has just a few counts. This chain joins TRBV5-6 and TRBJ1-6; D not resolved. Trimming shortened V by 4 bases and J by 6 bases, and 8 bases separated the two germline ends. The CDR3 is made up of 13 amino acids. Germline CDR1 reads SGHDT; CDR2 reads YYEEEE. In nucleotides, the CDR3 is TGTGCCAGCAGCGGGCAGCCTAATTCACCCCTCCACTTT. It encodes CASSGQPNSPLHF.

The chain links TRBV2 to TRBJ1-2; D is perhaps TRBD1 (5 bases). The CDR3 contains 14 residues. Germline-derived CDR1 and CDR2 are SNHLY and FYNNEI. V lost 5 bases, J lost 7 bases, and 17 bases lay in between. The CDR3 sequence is CASSSSGTGGGYTF. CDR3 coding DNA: TGTGCCAGCAGTTCGTCCGGGACTGGAGGTGGCTACACCTTC.

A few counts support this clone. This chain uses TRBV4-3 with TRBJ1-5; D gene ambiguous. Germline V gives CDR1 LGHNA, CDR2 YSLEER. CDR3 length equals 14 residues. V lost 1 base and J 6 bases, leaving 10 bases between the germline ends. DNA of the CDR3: TGCGCCAGCAGCCAAGCCCCACTCGGTCAGCCCCAGCATTTT. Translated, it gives CASSQAPLGQPQHF.

CDR3 sequence reads: CASSYRGGNYEQYF. The CDR3 DNA reads as TGTGCCAGCAGTTACAGAGGCGGTAACTACGAGCAGTACTTC. The chain combines TRBV6-5 with TRBJ2-7; no definite D call. CDR1 and CDR2 (germline): MNHEY, SVGAGI. Trimming pared 2 bases from V and 3 bases from J, leaving 11 bases between. The CDR3 loop spans 14 amino acids.

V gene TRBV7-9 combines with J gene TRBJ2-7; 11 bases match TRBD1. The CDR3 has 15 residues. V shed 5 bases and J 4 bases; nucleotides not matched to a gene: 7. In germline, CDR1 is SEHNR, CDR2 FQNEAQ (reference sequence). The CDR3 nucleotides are TGTGCCAGCAGCCGCACGGGACAGGGGGATTACGAGCAGTACTTC. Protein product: CASSRTGQGDYEQYF. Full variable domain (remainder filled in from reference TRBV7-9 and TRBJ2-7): DTGVSQNPRHKITKRGQNVTFRCDPISEHNRLYWYRQTLGQGPEFLTYFQNEAQLEKSRLLSDRFSAERPKGSFSTLEIQRTEQGDSAMYLCASSRTGQGDYEQYFGPGTRLTVT.

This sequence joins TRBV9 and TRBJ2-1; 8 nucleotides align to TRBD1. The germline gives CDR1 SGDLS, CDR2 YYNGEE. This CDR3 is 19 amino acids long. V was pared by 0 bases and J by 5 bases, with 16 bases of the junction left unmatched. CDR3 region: CASSVASQGASPVHNEQFF. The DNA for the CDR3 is TGTGCCAGCAGCGTAGCTAGTCAGGGGGCGAGTCCGGTCCACAATGAGCAGTTCTTC.

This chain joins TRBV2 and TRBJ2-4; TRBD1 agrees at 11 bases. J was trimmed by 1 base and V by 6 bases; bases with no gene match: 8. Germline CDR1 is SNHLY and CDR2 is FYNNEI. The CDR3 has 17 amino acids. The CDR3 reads CASRDRGLRSAKNIQYF. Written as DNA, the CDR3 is TGTGCCAGCAGGGACAGGGGGCTCCGATCGGCCAAAAACATTCAGTACTTC. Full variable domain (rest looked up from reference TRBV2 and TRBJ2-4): EPEVTQTPSHQVTQMGQEVILRCVPISNHLYFYWYRQILGQKVEFLVSFYNNEISEKSEIFDDQFSVERPDGSNFTLKIRSTKLEDSAMYFCASRDRGLRSAKNIQYFGAGTRLSVL.